Listed below are T cell receptor beta chains from one sample, sequenced in a study of control samples from healthy donors and cancer patients. The table came from immunoSEQ multiplex PCR; TCRdb's copy has only in-frame clones and leaves some out. The sample has under 200,000 clones; 94% are singletons. The source material was PBMCs. Receptors were obtained from a man between 60 and 75 years old with colorectal cancer. Both conserved end residues are part of each CDR3. A D gene is named only where the DNA matches it firmly. The size entry is marked missing in some rows and otherwise reads once, few, many or a size class.

TRBV6-1	.	.	TRBJ2-1	TGTGCCAGCAGTGATTACCCGCCTGATGGGTTCTTC	CASSDYPPDGFF
TRBV12-3/TRBV12-4	.	once	TRBJ1-2	TGTGCCAGCAGGGGTACACAGAACTATGGCTACACCTTC	CASRGTQNYGYTF
TRBV3-1/TRBV3-2	.	.	TRBJ2-2	TGTGCCAGCAGCCCCGCTCTCATCGCCGGGGAGCTGTTTTTT	CASSPALIAGELFF
TRBV6-1	.	.	TRBJ1-4	TGTGCCAGCAGTGAACAGGGGAGAGGCGAAAAACTGTTTTTT	CASSEQGRGEKLFF
TRBV15	TRBD1	once	TRBJ2-6	TGTGCCACCAGCAGAGTGGCCCAGGGGGCATTTGGGGCCAACGTCCTGACTTTC	CATSRVAQGAFGANVLTF
TRBV18	.	.	TRBJ2-2	TGTGCCAGCTCAGTGGGGCGGAACACCGGGGAGCTGTTTTTT	CASSVGRNTGELFF
TRBV5-5	.	.	TRBJ2-7	TGTGCCAGCAGCTTGGCCCAGGAGATCTACGAGCAGTACTTC	CASSLAQEIYEQYF
TRBV6-6	.	.	TRBJ1-4	TGTGCCAGCAGTTACTTGGAAAAACTGTTTTTT	CASSYLEKLFF
TRBV7-9	.	.	TRBJ2-5	TGTGCCAGCAGCTTGAGAGGAGAGACCCAGTACTTC	CASSLRGETQYF
TRBV11-2	.	.	TRBJ1-1	TGTGCCAGCAGCCTAGGACAGAGCCTAACGAACACTGAAGCTTTCTTT	CASSLGQSLTNTEAFF
TRBV7-9	TRBD1	.	TRBJ2-5	TGTGCCAGCAGTTCCCGACAGGGACGGTTGGAGACCCAGTACTTC	CASSSRQGRLETQYF
TRBV27	.	.	TRBJ2-7	TGTGCCAGCAGTCCCTCCCCTGGACGGTTCTCCTACGAGCAGTACTTC	CASSPSPGRFSYEQYF
TRBV3-1/TRBV3-2	TRBD2	once	TRBJ2-5	TGTGCCAGCAGCCCGACTAGCGGGGGGGCCGGGGAGACCCAGTACTTC	CASSPTSGGAGETQYF
TRBV19	TRBD2	.	TRBJ2-3	TGTGCCAGTAGTATAAGGTTAGGACTAGCCGCAGATACGCAGTATTTT	CASSIRLGLAADTQYF
TRBV6-5	.	.	TRBJ2-5	TGTGCCAGCAGTTCCCCCGGACTCGACCAAGAGGCCCAGTACTTC	CASSSPGLDQEAQYF
TRBV5-6	.	.	TRBJ2-7	TGTGCCAGCAGTGCTTCGGACAGCCTCTACGAGCAGTACTTC	CASSASDSLYEQYF
TRBV3-1/TRBV3-2	.	.	TRBJ1-1	TGTGCCAGCAGCTATCAGAACACTGAAGCTTTCTTT	CASSYQNTEAFF
TRBV6-6	.	.	TRBJ1-2	TGTGCCAGCAGTTACGGGGACTATGGCTACACCTTC	CASSYGDYGYTF
TRBV6-2/TRBV6-3	.	.	TRBJ2-6	TGTGCCAGCAGTTACGTTCCCGGGTTGGGCTCTGGGGCCAACGTCCTGACTTTC	CASSYVPGLGSGANVLTF
TRBV5-1	TRBD2	.	TRBJ2-5	TGCGCCAGCAGCTTGGCAAGCGGGGGGTCGGGAGAGACCCAGTACTTC	CASSLASGGSGETQYF
TRBV24-1	.	.	TRBJ2-7	TGTGCCACCAGTGATTTGAGGGACCCCACCTACGAGCAGTACTTC	CATSDLRDPTYEQYF
TRBV6-2/TRBV6-3	.	.	TRBJ2-2	.	CASSYSTFGAANTGELFF
TRBV6-6	.	.	TRBJ1-2	TGTGCCAGCAGTGACAATTATGGCTACACCTTC	CASSDNYGYTF
TRBV6-5	TRBD1	.	TRBJ1-1	TGTGCCAGCAAGGGACAGATGAACACTGAAGCTTTCTTT	CASKGQMNTEAFF
TRBV5-1	.	.	TRBJ1-6	TGCGCCAGCAGCTTTGACGGAGATAATTCACCCCTCCACTTT	CASSFDGDNSPLHF
TRBV28	.	.	TRBJ1-5	TGTGCCAGCAGTTTCCCAGGGGTGAGGAAAAATCAGCCCCAGCATTTT	CASSFPGVRKNQPQHF
TRBV6-5	.	.	TRBJ1-2	TGTGCCAGCAGAAAGGACAGATCTAACTATGGCTACACCTTC	CASRKDRSNYGYTF
TRBV6-5	TRBD2	.	TRBJ2-5	TGTGCCAGCAGGACTAGCGGAGAAGAGACCCAGTACTTC	CASRTSGEETQYF
TRBV5-1	.	.	TRBJ1-1	TGCGCCAGCAGCCCGGGTAGTCTCCCGGGGAACACTGAAGCTTTCTTT	CASSPGSLPGNTEAFF